This T cell receptor (beta chain) was observed in a study of T-cell memory formation after mild COVID-19. Whole-study context: For the most part, TCR clusters were specific to one donor. Points from the study as a whole: Shrinking CD4+ clones resided mostly in CM and EM, and CD8+ ones in EMRA. Pre-infection memory held some responding clones, suggesting pre-existing cross-reactive T cells responded.

Notes on this clonotype: Its antigen remains unidentified.

5'RACE primed at constant segments yielded TCR alpha and TCR beta cDNA libraries bearing sample barcodes and UMIs. A single record per CDR3 protein comes from TCRdb applying MiXCR to the 5' RACE reads. The table shows 150,000 to 200,000 distinct CDR3 sequences, with about 9.9% occurring only once. V gave up 1 base and J gave up 2 bases, with 6 bases separating them. This CDR3 spans 14 amino acids. Germline V gene sequence: CDR1 SGHVS, CDR2 FQNEAQ. The TCR sequence derives from a man younger than 35 who had mild COVID-19 (a few samples of this study predate the infection). Cell type and time point are not known. Sample: PBMCs or a T cell subset sorted from them (not recorded which). The chain employs TRBV7-8 and TRBJ1-5, with D hard to call. The CDR3 here is CASSLDMGNQPQHF. The CDR3 DNA is TGTGCCAGCAGCTTAGATATGGGCAATCAGCCCCAGCATTTT.